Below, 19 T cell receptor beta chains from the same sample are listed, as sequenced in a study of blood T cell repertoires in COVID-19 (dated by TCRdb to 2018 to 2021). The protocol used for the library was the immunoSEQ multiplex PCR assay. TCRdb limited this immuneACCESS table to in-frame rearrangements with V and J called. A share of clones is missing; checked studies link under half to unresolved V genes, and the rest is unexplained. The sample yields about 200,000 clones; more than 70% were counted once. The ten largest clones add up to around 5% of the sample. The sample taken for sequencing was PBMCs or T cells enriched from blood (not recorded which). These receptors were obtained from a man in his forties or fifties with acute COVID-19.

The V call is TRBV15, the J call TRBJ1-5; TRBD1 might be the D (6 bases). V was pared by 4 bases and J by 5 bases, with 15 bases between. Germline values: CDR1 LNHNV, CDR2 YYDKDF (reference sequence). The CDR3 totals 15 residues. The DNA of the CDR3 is TGTGCCACCAGCAACGGACAGTTCTCGGATCAGCCCCAGCATTTT. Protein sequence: CATSNGQFSDQPQHF.

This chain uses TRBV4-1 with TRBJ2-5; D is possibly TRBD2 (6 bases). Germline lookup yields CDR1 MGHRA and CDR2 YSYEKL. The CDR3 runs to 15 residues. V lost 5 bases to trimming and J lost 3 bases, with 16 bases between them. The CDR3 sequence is CASSYPGRTKETQYF. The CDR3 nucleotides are TGCGCCAGCAGCTACCCGGGACGGACTAAAGAGACCCAGTACTTC.

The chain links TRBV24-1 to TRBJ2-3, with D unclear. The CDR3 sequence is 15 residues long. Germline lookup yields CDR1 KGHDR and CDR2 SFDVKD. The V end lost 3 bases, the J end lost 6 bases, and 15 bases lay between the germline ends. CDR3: CATSDPPPRRDTQYF. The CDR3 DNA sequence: TGTGCCACCAGTGATCCCCCACCCCGGCGGGATACGCAGTATTTT.

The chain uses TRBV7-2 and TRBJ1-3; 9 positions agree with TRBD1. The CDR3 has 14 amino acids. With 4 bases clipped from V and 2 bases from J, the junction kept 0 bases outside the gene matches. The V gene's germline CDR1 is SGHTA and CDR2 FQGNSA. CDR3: CASSWTGAGNTIYF. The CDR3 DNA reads TGTGCCAGCAGCTGGACAGGGGCTGGAAACACCATATATTTT.

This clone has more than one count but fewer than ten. Here the CDR3 reads CASSGRGSGAFGSYEQYF. DNA of the CDR3: TGTGCCAGCAGTGGTCGAGGAAGCGGGGCCTTTGGGTCCTACGAGCAGTACTTC. The V gene is TRBV25-1, the J gene TRBJ2-7, with TRBD2 matching over 7 bases. Looked up from germline, CDR1 is MGHDK and CDR2 is SYGVNS. After removal of 4 bases from V and 1 base from J, the junction contained 16 bases not matched to a gene. The CDR3 consists of 18 residues.

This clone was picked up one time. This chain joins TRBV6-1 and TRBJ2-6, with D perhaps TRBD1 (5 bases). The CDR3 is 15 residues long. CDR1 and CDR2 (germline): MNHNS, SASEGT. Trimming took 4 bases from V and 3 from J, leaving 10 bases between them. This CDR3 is CASSGVGRGANVLTF. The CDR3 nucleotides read TGTGCCAGCAGTGGGGTGGGGCGTGGGGCCAACGTCCTGACTTTC.

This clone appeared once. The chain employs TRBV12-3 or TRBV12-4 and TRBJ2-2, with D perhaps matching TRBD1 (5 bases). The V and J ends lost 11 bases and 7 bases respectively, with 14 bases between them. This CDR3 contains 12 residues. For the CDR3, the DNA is TGTGCCGGATCCAGGGTCGGCGGGGAGCTGTTTTTT. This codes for CAGSRVGGELFF.

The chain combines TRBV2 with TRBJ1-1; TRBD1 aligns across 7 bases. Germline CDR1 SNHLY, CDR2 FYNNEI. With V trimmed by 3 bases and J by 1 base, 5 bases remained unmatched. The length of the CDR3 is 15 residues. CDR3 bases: TGTGCCAGCAGTGATGACAGGGCCAGGAACACTGAAGCTTTCTTT. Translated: CASSDDRARNTEAFF.

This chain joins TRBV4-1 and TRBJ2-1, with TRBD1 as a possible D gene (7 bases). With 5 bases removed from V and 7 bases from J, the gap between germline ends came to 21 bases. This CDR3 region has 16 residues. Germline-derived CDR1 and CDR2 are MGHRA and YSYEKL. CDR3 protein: CASSLPGGLGQNEQFF. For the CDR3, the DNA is TGCGCCAGCAGCTTACCAGGGGGACTGGGACAGAATGAGCAGTTCTTC.

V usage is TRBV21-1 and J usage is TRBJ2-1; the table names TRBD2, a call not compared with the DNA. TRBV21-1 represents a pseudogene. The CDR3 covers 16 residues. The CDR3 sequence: CASPLNRTSGDNEQFF. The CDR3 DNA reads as TGTGCCAGCCCGCTAAACCGGACTAGCGGAGACAATGAGCAGTTCTTC.

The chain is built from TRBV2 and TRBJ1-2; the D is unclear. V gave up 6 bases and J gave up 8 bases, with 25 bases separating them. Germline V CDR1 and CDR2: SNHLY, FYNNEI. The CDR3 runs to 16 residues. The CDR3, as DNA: TGTGCCAGCAGCTCACTACCGGGCCATAGCGTCGAGGGCTACACCTTC. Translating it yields CASSSLPGHSVEGYTF.

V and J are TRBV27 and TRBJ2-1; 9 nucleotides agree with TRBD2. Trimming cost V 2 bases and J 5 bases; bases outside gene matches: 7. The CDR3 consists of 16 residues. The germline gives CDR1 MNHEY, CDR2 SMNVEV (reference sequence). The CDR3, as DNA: TGTGCCAGCAGTTTAGCGACTAGCGGTTATCACAATGAGCAGTTCTTC. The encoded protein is CASSLATSGYHNEQFF.

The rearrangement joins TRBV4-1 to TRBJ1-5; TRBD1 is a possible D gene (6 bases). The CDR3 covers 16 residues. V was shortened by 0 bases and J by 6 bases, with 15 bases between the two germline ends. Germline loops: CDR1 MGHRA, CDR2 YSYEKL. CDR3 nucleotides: TGCGCCAGCAGCCAAGACAATAGGGGGTGGGTTCAGCCCCAGCATTTT. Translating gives CASSQDNRGWVQPQHF.

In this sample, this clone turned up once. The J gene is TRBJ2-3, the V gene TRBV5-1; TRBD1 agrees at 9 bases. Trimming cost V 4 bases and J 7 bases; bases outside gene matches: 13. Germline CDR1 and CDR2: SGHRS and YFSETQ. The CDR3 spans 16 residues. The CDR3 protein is CASSLGTGSDIHTQYF. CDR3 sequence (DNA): TGCGCCAGCAGCCTAGGGACAGGGTCCGACATACATACGCAGTATTTT.

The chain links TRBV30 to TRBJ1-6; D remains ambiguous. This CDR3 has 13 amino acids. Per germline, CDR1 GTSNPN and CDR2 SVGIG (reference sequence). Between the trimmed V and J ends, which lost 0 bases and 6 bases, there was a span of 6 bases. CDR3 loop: CAWSVRANSPLHF. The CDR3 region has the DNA TGTGCCTGGAGTGTGCGAGCTAATTCACCCCTCCACTTT.

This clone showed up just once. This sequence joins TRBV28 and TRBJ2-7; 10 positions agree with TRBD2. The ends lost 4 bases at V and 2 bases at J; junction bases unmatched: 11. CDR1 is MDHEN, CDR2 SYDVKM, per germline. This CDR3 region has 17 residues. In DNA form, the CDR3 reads TGTGCCAGCAGTTCCACTCGAGCTAGCGGGGGTCCCTACGAGCAGTACTTC. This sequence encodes CASSSTRASGGPYEQYF.

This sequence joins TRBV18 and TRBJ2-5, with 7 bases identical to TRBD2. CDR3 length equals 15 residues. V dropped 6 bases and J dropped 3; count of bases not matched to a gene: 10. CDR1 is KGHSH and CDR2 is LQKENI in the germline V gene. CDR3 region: CASSTFLSGEETQYF. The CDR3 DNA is TGTGCCAGCTCCACGTTTTTAAGCGGGGAAGAGACCCAGTACTTC.

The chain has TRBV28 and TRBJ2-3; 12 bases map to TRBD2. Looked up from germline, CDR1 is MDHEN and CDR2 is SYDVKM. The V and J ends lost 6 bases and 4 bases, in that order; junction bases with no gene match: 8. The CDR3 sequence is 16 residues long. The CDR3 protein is CASRQPGLAGPDTQYF. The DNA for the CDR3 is TGTGCCAGCAGGCAACCGGGACTAGCGGGTCCAGATACGCAGTATTTT.

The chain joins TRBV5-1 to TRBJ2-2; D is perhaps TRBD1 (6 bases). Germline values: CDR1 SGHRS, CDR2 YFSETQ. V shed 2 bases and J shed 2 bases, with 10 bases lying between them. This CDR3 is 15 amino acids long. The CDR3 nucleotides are TGCGCCAGCAGCTTCGGGACAACTAACACCGGGGAGCTGTTTTTT. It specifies CASSFGTTNTGELFF. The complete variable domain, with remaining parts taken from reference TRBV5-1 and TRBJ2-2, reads KAGVTQTPRYLIKTRGQQVTLSCSPISGHRSVSWYQQTPGQGLQFLFEYFSETQRNKGNFPGRFSGRQFSNSRSEMNVSTLELGDSALYLCASSFGTTNTGELFFGEGSRLTVL.